These T cell receptor beta chains were read from a single sample in a study of cytomegalovirus exposure and HLA in healthy donors. Method: immunoSEQ multiplex PCR; TCRdb's copy keeps in-frame clones and lacks some. The sample yields 100,000 to 120,000 clones, 86% seen once. The sample consisted of PBMCs. These receptors came from a woman under 30 in good health and CMV-seropositive. The CDR3 runs from the conserved cysteine through the conserved F or W. The D gene is left open where the match is weak. A clone size is listed for some rows: how often the clone was seen (once, few, many), or a class if it is expanded.

-	TRBV5-1	TRBJ2-5	-	CASSLKLRETQYF	TGCGCCAGCAGCTTAAAATTGAGGGAGACCCAGTACTTC
TRBD2	TRBV19	TRBJ2-1	-	CASQRDRNNEQFF	TGTGCCAGTCAGCGGGATCGGAACAATGAGCAGTTCTTC
-	TRBV11-2	TRBJ2-7	-	CASSLEQTEQYF	TGTGCCAGCAGCTTAGAACAGACCGAGCAGTACTTC
TRBD1	TRBV2	TRBJ2-7	once	CASLNPGTGSHEQYF	TGTGCCAGCCTCAACCCCGGGACAGGGTCCCACGAGCAGTACTTC
-	TRBV5-1	TRBJ2-1	-	CASSLATMSSYNEQFF	TGCGCCAGCAGCTTGGCCACTATGAGCTCCTACAATGAGCAGTTCTTC
TRBD1	TRBV5-5	TRBJ2-5	-	CASSRGTGKETQYF	TGTGCCAGCAGCCGCGGGACAGGGAAAGAGACCCAGTACTTC
TRBD2	TRBV5-1	TRBJ2-5	-	CASRLGGVQETQYF	TGCGCCAGCAGGCTGGGGGGGGTCCAAGAGACCCAGTACTTC
-	TRBV10-1	TRBJ2-1	-	CASTKDTGEEGFF	TGCGCCAGCACCAAAGACACAGGTGAGGAGGGGTTCTTC
-	TRBV12-5	TRBJ1-2	-	CASGLLGGKDGYTF	TGTGCTAGTGGTTTGTTGGGGGGTAAGGATGGCTACACCTTC
-	TRBV28	TRBJ1-3	-	CASRLQGTGNTIYF	TGTGCCAGCAGACTACAGGGAACTGGAAACACCATATATTTT
TRBD2	TRBV2	TRBJ2-1	-	CASHRRREGRPYNEQFF	TGTGCCAGCCACAGAAGGCGGGAGGGCCGCCCTTACAATGAGCAGTTCTTC
-	TRBV12-2	TRBJ2-3	-	CASRLAPSETDTQYF	TGTGCAAGTCGCTTAGCCCCATCGGAGACAGATACGCAGTATTTT
-	TRBV25-1	TRBJ1-6	-	CASSEFSRQSPLHF	TGTGCCAGCAGTGAATTTAGCCGACAGTCACCCCTCCACTTT
-	TRBV7-3	TRBJ2-7	-	CASSLTFRSEQYF	TGTGCCAGCAGCTTAACGTTCCGGAGCGAGCAGTACTTC
TRBD1	TRBV10-2	TRBJ1-3	-	CASTRPGQGTLGNTIYF	TGCGCCAGCACACGACCGGGACAGGGGACACTTGGAAACACCATATATTTT
-	TRBV19	TRBJ1-1	-	CASRSAGTGTEAFF	TGTGCCAGTAGATCCGCAGGGACTGGCACTGAAGCTTTCTTT
-	TRBV5-4	TRBJ2-7	-	CASSPTWDFTYEQYF	TGTGCCAGCAGCCCGACTTGGGACTTTACCTACGAGCAGTACTTC
TRBD2	TRBV27	TRBJ2-7	once	CASSLTAGGREQYF	TGTGCCAGCAGTTTGACAGCGGGGGGGCGTGAGCAGTACTTC
TRBD1	TRBV5-1	TRBJ1-4	-	CASSLSGQDNEKLFF	TGCGCCAGCAGCTTGTCGGGACAGGATAATGAAAAACTGTTTTTT
TRBD2	TRBV25-1	TRBJ2-7	-	CASSSGTSLPEQYF	TGTGCCAGCAGTTCCGGGACTAGTTTACCCGAGCAGTACTTC
-	TRBV7-8	TRBJ1-2	-	CASSRTVGNYGYTF	TGTGCCAGCAGCCGGACAGTGGGGAACTATGGCTACACCTTC
TRBD2	TRBV19	TRBJ2-1	few	CASSPSGIPYNEQFF	TGTGCCAGTAGTCCTAGCGGGATACCCTACAATGAGCAGTTCTTC
TRBD1	TRBV9	TRBJ2-7	once	CASSAQGQGLSEQYF	TGTGCCAGCAGCGCCCAGGGACAGGGGTTGAGCGAGCAGTACTTC
TRBD2	TRBV2	TRBJ2-1	-	CASSATGTSGRNEQFF	TGTGCCAGCAGCGCCACCGGGACTAGCGGGAGGAATGAGCAGTTCTTC
-	TRBV9	TRBJ1-3	-	CASSVEQNSGNTIYF	TGTGCCAGCAGCGTAGAACAGAACTCTGGAAACACCATATATTTT
-	TRBV10-2	TRBJ1-1	-	CASRNMNTEAFF	TGCGCCAGCCGCAACATGAACACTGAAGCTTTCTTT
TRBD1	TRBV11-3	TRBJ1-1	few	CASSSQGGGTEAFF	TGTGCCAGCAGCTCACAGGGGGGTGGCACTGAAGCTTTCTTT
-	TRBV19	TRBJ1-5	-	CASSIDEGYQPQHF	TGTGCCAGTAGTATAGATGAGGGTTATCAGCCCCAGCATTTT
-	TRBV27	TRBJ2-5	-	CASSFVGAWETQYF	TGTGCCAGCAGTTTCGTTGGGGCGTGGGAGACCCAGTACTTC
-	TRBV5-4	TRBJ1-3	-	CASSLGGGTRGNTIYF	TGTGCCAGCAGCTTGGGGGGTGGGACAAGAGGAAACACCATATATTTT
-	TRBV4-1	TRBJ2-1	-	CASSQPPADSYNEQFF	TGCGCCAGCAGCCAACCCCCAGCGGATTCCTACAATGAGCAGTTCTTC
-	TRBV7-2	TRBJ1-1	-	CASSFDLGRDTEAFF	TGTGCCAGCAGCTTCGACCTGGGTCGGGACACTGAAGCTTTCTTT
-	TRBV6-1	TRBJ2-5	few	CASSSGSTQETQYF	TGTGCCAGCAGTTCAGGGTCCACGCAAGAGACCCAGTACTTC
TRBD2	TRBV7-2	TRBJ2-1	-	CASSPLAGALNEQFF	TGTGCCAGCAGCCCATTAGCGGGGGCATTGAATGAGCAGTTCTTC
TRBD1	TRBV4-1	TRBJ1-2	-	CASSQAEDRGLVIYGYTF	TGCGCCAGCAGCCAAGCCGAGGACAGGGGGCTGGTCATCTATGGCTACACCTTC
-	TRBV19	TRBJ1-6	-	CASGGGGSPLHF	TGTGCCAGCGGCGGCGGGGGTTCACCCCTCCACTTT
TRBD1	TRBV2	TRBJ1-2	-	CASRTGTGGGYTF	TGTGCCAGCAGAACCGGGACAGGGGGGGGCTACACCTTC
-	TRBV5-4	TRBJ2-3	-	CASSSGWTDTQYF	TGTGCCAGCAGCTCGGGATGGACAGATACGCAGTATTTT
-	TRBV4-1	TRBJ1-5	few	CASSQRRQAEPQHF	TGCGCCAGCAGCCAACGGAGACAGGCCGAACCCCAGCATTTT
TRBD2	TRBV7-3	TRBJ2-7	few	CASSIEGREFNEQYF	TGTGCCAGCAGCATAGAGGGGCGGGAGTTCAACGAGCAGTACTTC
TRBD2	TRBV5-4	TRBJ2-7	-	CASSSRVAGGSHEQYF	TGTGCCAGCAGCTCGCGAGTAGCGGGAGGTTCCCACGAGCAGTACTTC
TRBD2	TRBV4-1	TRBJ2-7	-	CASSQAPGLATYEQYF	TGCGCCAGCAGCCAGGCTCCGGGACTAGCGACCTACGAGCAGTACTTC
-	TRBV5-1	TRBJ2-6	-	CASSLDGTGANVLTF	TGCGCCAGCAGCTTGGACGGGACTGGGGCCAACGTCCTGACTTTC
-	TRBV6-5	TRBJ1-2	-	CASTDRGNYEGYTF	TGTGCCAGCACCGACCGGGGGAATTATGAGGGCTACACCTTC
TRBD2	TRBV11-3	TRBJ2-7	-	CASSSYSGGGHEQYF	TGTGCCAGCAGCTCCTATAGCGGGGGAGGGCACGAGCAGTACTTC
TRBD1	TRBV27	TRBJ1-4	-	CASRGTGAGNGEKLFF	TGTGCCAGCAGGGGGACAGGGGCCGGCAATGGCGAAAAACTGTTTTTT
-	TRBV9	TRBJ2-7	-	CASSPEGAESYEQYF	TGTGCCAGCAGCCCTGAGGGCGCCGAGTCCTACGAGCAGTACTTC